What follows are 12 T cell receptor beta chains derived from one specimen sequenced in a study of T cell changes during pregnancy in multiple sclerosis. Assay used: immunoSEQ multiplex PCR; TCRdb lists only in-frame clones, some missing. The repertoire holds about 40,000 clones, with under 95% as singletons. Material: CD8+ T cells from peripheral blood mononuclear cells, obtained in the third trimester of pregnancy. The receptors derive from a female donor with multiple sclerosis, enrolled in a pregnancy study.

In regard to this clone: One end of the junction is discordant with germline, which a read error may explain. The CDR3 region has the DNA TGTGCCAGCAGCGTCGGGGGTACCACAGGTACGCAGTATTTT. The encoded protein is CASSVGGTTGTQYF. This sequence joins TRBV9 and TRBJ2-3; D perhaps matches TRBD2 (6 bases). Germline assignment: CDR1 SGDLS and CDR2 YYNGEE. This CDR3 has 14 residues.

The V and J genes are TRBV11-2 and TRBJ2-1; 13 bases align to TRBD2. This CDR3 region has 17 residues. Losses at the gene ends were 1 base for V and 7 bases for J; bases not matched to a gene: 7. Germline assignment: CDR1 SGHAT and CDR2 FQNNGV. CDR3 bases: TGTGCCAGCAGCTTAGGTCGGACTAGCGGGAGCGGAAATGAGCAGTTCTTC. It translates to CASSLGRTSGSGNEQFF.

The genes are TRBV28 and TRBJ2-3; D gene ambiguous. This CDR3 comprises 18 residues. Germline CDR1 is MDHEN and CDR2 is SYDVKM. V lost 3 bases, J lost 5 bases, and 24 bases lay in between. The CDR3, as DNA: TGTGCCAGCAGTTTTGGTCCAAGTGACGGCGGTGGCTTAGATACGCAGTATTTT. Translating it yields CASSFGPSDGGGLDTQYF. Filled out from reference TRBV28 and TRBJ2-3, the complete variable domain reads DVKVTQSSRYLVKRTGEKVFLECVQDMDHENMFWYRQDPGLGLRLIYFSYDVKMKEKGDIPEGYSVSREKKERFSLILESASTNQTSMYLCASSFGPSDGGGLDTQYFGPGTRLTVL.

CDR3 DNA sequence: TGTGCCAGCAGCTTACAGACAGGGGATGCAGAGACCCAGTACTTC. It yields the protein CASSLQTGDAETQYF. V is TRBV11-3 and J is TRBJ2-5, with 8 nucleotides matching TRBD1. Germline CDR1 is SGHNT and CDR2 is YENEEA. Unmatched junction bases numbered 6, after V lost 2 bases and J lost 4 bases. This CDR3 comprises 15 residues. The full variable domain, in which reference TRBV11-3 and TRBJ2-5 provide the parts outside the CDR3, is EAGVVQSPRYKIIEKKQPVAFWCNPISGHNTLYWYLQNLGQGPELLIRYENEEAVDDSQLPKDRFSAERLKGVDSTLKIQPAELGDSAVYLCASSLQTGDAETQYFGPGTRLLVL.

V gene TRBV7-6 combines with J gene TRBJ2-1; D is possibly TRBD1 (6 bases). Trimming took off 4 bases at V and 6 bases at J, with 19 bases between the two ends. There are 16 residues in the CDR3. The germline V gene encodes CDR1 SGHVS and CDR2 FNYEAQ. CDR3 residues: CASSSHLDSGGNEQFF. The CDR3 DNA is TGTGCCAGCAGCTCCCATTTGGACAGTGGGGGCAATGAGCAGTTCTTC.

The chain's CDR3 is CASSQDDRVNEQYF. The CDR3 bases are TGCGCCAGCAGCCAAGACGACAGGGTTAACGAGCAGTACTTC. The V and J genes are TRBV4-3 and TRBJ2-7; 7 positions match TRBD1. The CDR3 extends over 14 amino acids. CDR1 and CDR2 (germline): LGHNA, YSLEER. The V and J ends lost 0 bases and 5 bases, in that order; junction bases with no gene match: 4.

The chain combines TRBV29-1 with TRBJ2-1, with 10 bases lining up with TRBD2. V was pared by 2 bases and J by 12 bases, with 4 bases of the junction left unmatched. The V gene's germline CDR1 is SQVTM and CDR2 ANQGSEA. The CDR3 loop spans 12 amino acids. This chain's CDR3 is CSVESLAGVQFF. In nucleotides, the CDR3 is TGCAGCGTTGAAAGTCTAGCGGGAGTGCAGTTCTTC.

CDR3 amino acids: CASSEYLPGSNQPQHF. CDR3 in DNA: TGTGCCAGCAGTGAATATCTACCGGGTAGCAATCAGCCCCAGCATTTT. This chain uses TRBV2 with TRBJ1-5; D call uncertain. CDR3 size: 16 residues. Deletions cut 2 bases from V and 0 bases from J, with 11 bases between. The germline gives CDR1 SNHLY, CDR2 FYNNEI.

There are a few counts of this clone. CDR3 sequence (DNA): TGTGCCAGCAGCCCGGACAGGGGGTTTACTGAAGCTTTCTTT. As protein: CASSPDRGFTEAFF. The chain carries TRBV9 and TRBJ1-1; TRBD1 matches at 10 bases. Trimming took 4 bases from V and 5 from J; bases not matched to a gene: 5. The germline V gene encodes CDR1 SGDLS and CDR2 YYNGEE. CDR3 size: 14 residues.

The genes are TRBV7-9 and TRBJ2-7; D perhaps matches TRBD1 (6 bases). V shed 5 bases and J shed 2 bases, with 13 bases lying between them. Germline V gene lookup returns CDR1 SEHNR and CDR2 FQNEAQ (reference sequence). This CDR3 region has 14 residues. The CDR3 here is CASSPDRPPYEQYF. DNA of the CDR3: TGTGCCAGCAGCCCTGACAGGCCCCCCTACGAGCAGTACTTC.

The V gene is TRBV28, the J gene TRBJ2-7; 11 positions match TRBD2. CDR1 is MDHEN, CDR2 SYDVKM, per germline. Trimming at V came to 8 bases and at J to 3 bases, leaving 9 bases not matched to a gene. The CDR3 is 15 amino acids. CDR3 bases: TGTGCCAGCGGATTACTAGCGGGAGACTTCTACGAGCAGTACTTC. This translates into CASGLLAGDFYEQYF. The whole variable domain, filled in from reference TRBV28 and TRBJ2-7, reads DVKVTQSSRYLVKRTGEKVFLECVQDMDHENMFWYRQDPGLGLRLIYFSYDVKMKEKGDIPEGYSVSREKKERFSLILESASTNQTSMYLCASGLLAGDFYEQYFGPGTRLTVT.

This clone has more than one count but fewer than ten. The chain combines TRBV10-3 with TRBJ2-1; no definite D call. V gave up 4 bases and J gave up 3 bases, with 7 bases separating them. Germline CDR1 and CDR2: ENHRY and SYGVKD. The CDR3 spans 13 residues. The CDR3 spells CAISVEIYNEQFF. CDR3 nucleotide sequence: TGTGCCATCAGTGTCGAGATCTACAATGAGCAGTTCTTC.